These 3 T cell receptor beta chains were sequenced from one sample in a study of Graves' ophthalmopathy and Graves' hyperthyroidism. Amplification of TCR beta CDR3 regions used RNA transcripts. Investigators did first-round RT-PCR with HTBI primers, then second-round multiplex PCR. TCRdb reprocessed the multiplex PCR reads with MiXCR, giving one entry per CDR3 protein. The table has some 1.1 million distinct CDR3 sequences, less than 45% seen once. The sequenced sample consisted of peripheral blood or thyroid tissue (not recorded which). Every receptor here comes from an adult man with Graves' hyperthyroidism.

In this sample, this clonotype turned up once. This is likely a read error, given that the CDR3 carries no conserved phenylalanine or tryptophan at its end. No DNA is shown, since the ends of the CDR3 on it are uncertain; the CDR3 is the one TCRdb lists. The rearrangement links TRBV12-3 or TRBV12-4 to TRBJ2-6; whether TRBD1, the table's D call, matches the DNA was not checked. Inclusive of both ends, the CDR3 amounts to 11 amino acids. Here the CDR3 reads CASTDWAATYA.

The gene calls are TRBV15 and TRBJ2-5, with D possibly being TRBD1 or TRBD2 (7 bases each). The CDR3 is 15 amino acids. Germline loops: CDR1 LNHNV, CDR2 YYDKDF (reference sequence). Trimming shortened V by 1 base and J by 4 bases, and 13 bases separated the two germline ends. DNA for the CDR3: TGTGCCACCAGCAGAGGACAGGGAGGGGGAGAGACCCAGTACTTC. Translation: CATSRGQGGGETQYF.

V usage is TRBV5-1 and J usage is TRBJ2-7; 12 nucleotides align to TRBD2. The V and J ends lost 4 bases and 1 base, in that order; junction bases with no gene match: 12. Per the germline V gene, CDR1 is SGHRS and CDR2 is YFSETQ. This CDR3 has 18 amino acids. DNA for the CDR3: TGCGCCAGCAGCCAAGGAAGTCTAGCGGGAGGGCGGTCCTACGAGCAGTACTTC. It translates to CASSQGSLAGGRSYEQYF. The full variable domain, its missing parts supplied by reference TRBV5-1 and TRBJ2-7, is KAGVTQTPRYLIKTRGQQVTLSCSPISGHRSVSWYQQTPGQGLQFLFEYFSETQRNKGNFPGRFSGRQFSNSRSEMNVSTLELGDSALYLCASSQGSLAGGRSYEQYFGPGTRLTVT.